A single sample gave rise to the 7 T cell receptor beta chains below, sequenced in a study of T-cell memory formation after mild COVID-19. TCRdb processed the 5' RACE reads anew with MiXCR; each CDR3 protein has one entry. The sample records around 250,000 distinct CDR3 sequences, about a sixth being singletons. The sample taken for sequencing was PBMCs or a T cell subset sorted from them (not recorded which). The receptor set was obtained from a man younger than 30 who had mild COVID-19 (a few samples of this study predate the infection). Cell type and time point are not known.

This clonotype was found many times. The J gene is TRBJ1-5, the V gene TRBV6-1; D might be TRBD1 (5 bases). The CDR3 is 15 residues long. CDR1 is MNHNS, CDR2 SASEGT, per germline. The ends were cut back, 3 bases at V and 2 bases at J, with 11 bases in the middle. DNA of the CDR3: TGTGCCAGCAGTGATGGGGAAGGGGGCAATCAGCCCCAGCATTTT. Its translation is CASSDGEGGNQPQHF.

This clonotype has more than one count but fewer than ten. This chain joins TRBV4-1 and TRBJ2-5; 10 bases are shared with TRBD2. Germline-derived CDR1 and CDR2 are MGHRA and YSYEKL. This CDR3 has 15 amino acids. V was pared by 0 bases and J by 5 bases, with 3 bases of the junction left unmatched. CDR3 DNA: TGCGCCAGCAGCCAAGAGATGACTAGCGGGGAGACCCAGTACTTC. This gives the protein CASSQEMTSGETQYF.

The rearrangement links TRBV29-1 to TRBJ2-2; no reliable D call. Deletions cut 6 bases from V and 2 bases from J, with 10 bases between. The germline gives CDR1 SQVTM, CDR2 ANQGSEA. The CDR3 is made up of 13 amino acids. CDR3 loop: CSVPKANTGELFF. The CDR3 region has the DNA TGCAGCGTGCCAAAAGCTAACACCGGGGAGCTGTTTTTT.

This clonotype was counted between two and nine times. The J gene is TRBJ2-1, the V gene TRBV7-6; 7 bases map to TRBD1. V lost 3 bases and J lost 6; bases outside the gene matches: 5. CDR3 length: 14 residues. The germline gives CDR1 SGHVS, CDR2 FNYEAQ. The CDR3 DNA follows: TGTGCCAGCAGCTTCAGACAGGGTCGCAATGAGCAGTTCTTC. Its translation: CASSFRQGRNEQFF.

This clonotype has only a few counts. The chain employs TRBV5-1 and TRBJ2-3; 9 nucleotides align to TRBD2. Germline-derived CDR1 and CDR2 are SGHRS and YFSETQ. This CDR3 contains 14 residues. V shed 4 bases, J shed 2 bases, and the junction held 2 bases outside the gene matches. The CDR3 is CASSIAGDTDTQYF. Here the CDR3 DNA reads TGCGCCAGCAGCATAGCGGGGGACACAGATACGCAGTATTTT.

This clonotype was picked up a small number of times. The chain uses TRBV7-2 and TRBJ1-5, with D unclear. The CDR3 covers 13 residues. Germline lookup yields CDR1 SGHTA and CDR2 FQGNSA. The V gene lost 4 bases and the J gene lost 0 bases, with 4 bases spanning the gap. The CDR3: CASSSYSNQPQHF. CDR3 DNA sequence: TGTGCCAGCAGCTCGTATAGCAATCAGCCCCAGCATTTT.

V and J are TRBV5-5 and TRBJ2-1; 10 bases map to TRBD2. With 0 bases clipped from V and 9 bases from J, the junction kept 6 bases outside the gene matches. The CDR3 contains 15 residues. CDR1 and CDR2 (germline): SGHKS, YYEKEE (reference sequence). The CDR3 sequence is CASSLVGGLATEQFF. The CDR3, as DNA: TGTGCCAGCAGCTTGGTAGGGGGACTAGCGACTGAGCAGTTCTTC.